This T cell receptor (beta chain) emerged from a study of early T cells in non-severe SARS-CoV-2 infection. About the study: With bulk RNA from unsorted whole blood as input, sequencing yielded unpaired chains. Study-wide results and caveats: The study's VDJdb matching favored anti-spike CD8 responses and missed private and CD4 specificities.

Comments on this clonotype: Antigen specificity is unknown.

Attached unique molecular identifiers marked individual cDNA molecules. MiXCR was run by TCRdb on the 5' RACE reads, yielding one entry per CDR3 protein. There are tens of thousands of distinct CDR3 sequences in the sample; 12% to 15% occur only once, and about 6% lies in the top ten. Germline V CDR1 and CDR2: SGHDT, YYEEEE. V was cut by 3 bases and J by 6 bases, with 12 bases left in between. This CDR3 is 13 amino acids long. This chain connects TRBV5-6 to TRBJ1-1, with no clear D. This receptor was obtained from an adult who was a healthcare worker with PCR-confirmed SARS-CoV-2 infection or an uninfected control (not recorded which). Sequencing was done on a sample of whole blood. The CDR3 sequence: CASSSVIGAEAFF. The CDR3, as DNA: TGTGCCAGCAGCTCAGTAATCGGCGCTGAAGCTTTCTTT.